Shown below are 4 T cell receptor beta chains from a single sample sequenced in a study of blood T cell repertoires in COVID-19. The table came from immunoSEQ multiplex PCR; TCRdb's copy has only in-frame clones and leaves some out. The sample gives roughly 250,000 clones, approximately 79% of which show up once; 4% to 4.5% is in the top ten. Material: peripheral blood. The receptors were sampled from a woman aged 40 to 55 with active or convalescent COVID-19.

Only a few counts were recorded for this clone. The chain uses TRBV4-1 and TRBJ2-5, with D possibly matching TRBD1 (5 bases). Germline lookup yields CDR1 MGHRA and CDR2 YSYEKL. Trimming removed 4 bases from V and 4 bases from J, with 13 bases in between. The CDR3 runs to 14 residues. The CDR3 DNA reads TGCGCCAGCAGCCGGAACAGGTTTTCAGAGACCCAGTACTTC. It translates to CASSRNRFSETQYF.

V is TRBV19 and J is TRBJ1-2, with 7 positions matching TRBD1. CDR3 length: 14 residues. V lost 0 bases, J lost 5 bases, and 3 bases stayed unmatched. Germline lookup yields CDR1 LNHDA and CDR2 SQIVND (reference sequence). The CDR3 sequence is CASSIEGTAYGYTF. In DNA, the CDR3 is TGTGCCAGTAGTATAGAGGGGACAGCTTATGGCTACACCTTC.

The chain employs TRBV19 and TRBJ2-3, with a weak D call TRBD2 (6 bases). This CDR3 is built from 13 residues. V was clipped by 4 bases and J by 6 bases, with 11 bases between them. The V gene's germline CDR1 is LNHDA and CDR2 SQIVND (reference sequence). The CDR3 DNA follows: TGTGCCAGTAGTAGGACTATTGGCGATACGCAGTATTTT. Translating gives CASSRTIGDTQYF.

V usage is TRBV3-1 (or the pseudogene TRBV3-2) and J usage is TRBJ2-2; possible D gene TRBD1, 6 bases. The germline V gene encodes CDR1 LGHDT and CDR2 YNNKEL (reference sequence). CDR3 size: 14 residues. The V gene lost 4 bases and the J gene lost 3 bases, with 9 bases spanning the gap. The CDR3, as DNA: TGTGCCAGCAGCCCGCCAGGGGACACCGGGGAGCTGTTTTTT. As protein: CASSPPGDTGELFF.